The 15 T cell receptor beta chains in this list originate from one sample, sequenced in a study of T cell changes during pregnancy in multiple sclerosis. The repertoire was sequenced with immunoSEQ multiplex PCR; TCRdb's copy has only in-frame clones and lacks some. The table lists some 47,000 clones, 88% of them singletons. The sequenced sample was CD8+ T cells from peripheral blood mononuclear cells, obtained after pregnancy. The origin of the receptors is a female donor in good health, enrolled as a control in a pregnancy study.

CDR3 DNA: TGTGCCAGCAGTTTAGCGGGGTCCCGCCAAGAGACCCAGTACTTC. As protein: CASSLAGSRQETQYF. The V call is TRBV27, the J call TRBJ2-5; possible D gene TRBD2, 6 bases. The germline V gene has CDR1 MNHEY and CDR2 SMNVEV (reference sequence). The V and J ends lost 2 bases and 1 base respectively, with 11 bases between them. The CDR3 totals 15 residues.

The rearrangement uses TRBV7-9 and TRBJ2-5; D remains ambiguous. V dropped 1 base and J dropped 0 bases, with 6 bases sitting between them. The germline gives CDR1 SEHNR, CDR2 FQNEAQ (reference sequence). The CDR3 extends over 14 amino acids. CDR3 DNA: TGTGCCAGCAGCTTAGAGAACTACCAAGAGACCCAGTACTTC. Translating it yields CASSLENYQETQYF.

This chain uses TRBV6-1 with TRBJ1-6, with D perhaps TRBD1 (6 bases). The CDR3 is 16 residues long. Germline assignment: CDR1 MNHNS and CDR2 SASEGT. V lost 4 bases and J 8 bases, leaving 18 bases between the germline ends. As DNA, the CDR3 is TGTGCCAGCAGTGGGCGGACAGAATGGCGGGATTCACCCCTCCACTTT. Translating it yields CASSGRTEWRDSPLHF.

V gene TRBV25-1 combines with J gene TRBJ2-7; maybe TRBD2 (6 bases). CDR3 length: 12 amino acids. V shed 7 bases and J shed 3 bases, with 10 bases lying between them. The germline V gene encodes CDR1 MGHDK and CDR2 SYGVNS. The DNA of the CDR3 is TGTGCCAGCACCCTGGAGGGCTACGAGCAGTACTTC. Residues: CASTLEGYEQYF.

This clone came up a few times. V usage is TRBV19 and J usage is TRBJ1-1; the match to TRBD1 covers 9 bases. Germline assignment: CDR1 LNHDA and CDR2 SQIVND (reference sequence). J lost 7 bases, V lost 8 bases, and 11 bases had no gene match. The CDR3 covers 14 residues. The CDR3 is CASVPRDRAFEAFF. The CDR3 DNA reads as TGTGCCAGTGTCCCCCGGGACAGGGCTTTTGAAGCTTTCTTT.

In this sample, this clone turned up once. The genes are TRBV27 and TRBJ1-5, with D maybe TRBD1 (5 bases). Germline V gene lookup returns CDR1 MNHEY and CDR2 SMNVEV (reference sequence). V was trimmed by 7 bases and J by 0 bases, leaving 16 bases between them. There are 16 residues in the CDR3. CDR3 DNA: TGTGCCAGCACTGAAATGGCCGGGGGTAGCAATCAGCCCCAGCATTTT. It specifies CASTEMAGGSNQPQHF.

This clone has only a few counts. The chain joins TRBV7-8 to TRBJ2-5; TRBD2 agrees at 7 bases. The V gene end was trimmed by 2 bases and the J gene end by 2 bases; junction bases not matched to a gene: 5. Germline lookup yields CDR1 SGHVS and CDR2 FQNEAQ. The CDR3 is 15 residues long. CDR3 in amino acids: CASSLLSGRQETQYF. The CDR3 DNA sequence: TGTGCCAGCAGCTTACTTAGCGGGCGACAAGAGACCCAGTACTTC. The full variable domain, rest sourced from reference TRBV7-8 and TRBJ2-5, is GAGVSQSPRYKVAKRGQDVALRCDPISGHVSLFWYQQALGQGPEFLTYFQNEAQLDKSGLPSDRFFAERPEGSVSTLKIQRTQQEDSAVYLCASSLLSGRQETQYFGPGTRLLVL.

This chain uses TRBV4-1 with TRBJ2-7, with D possibly being TRBD1 (6 bases). CDR3 length: 15 residues. Germline V gene lookup returns CDR1 MGHRA and CDR2 YSYEKL. V was clipped by 1 base and J by 3 bases, with 13 bases between them. CDR3 in amino acids: CASSQVDRDIYEQYF. CDR3 nucleotides: TGCGCCAGCAGCCAAGTGGACCGGGACATCTACGAGCAGTACTTC.

The rearrangement joins TRBV29-1 to TRBJ2-7; TRBD1 matches at 8 bases. Trimming at V came to 1 base and at J to 2 bases, leaving 10 bases not matched to a gene. Germline-derived CDR1 and CDR2 are SQVTM and ANQGSEA. The CDR3 runs to 16 residues. CDR3 loop: CSVEGDTGGLAYEQYF. For the CDR3, the DNA is TGCAGCGTTGAAGGGGATACAGGGGGTCTGGCCTACGAGCAGTACTTC.

The chain uses TRBV5-4 and TRBJ2-1; 11 bases line up with TRBD2. Germline CDR1 is SGHNT and CDR2 is YYREEE (reference sequence). The CDR3 loop spans 15 amino acids. With V trimmed by 0 bases and J by 12 bases, 8 bases remained unmatched. The CDR3 sequence: CASSLGGLAVRRQFF. In DNA, the CDR3 is TGTGCCAGCAGCTTGGGGGGACTAGCGGTAAGGAGGCAGTTCTTC. Full variable domain (missing parts from reference TRBV5-4 and TRBJ2-1): ETGVTQSPTHLIKTRGQQVTLRCSSQSGHNTVSWYQQALGQGPQFIFQYYREEENGRGNFPPRFSGLQFPNYSSELNVNALELDDSALYLCASSLGGLAVRRQFFGPGTRLTVL.

This rearrangement joins TRBV2 to TRBJ2-1; 8 nucleotides line up with TRBD1. The germline gives CDR1 SNHLY, CDR2 FYNNEI. V shed 3 bases and J 5 bases; nucleotides not matched to a gene: 9. The length of the CDR3 is 16 residues. The CDR3 nucleotides are TGTGCCAGCAGTGACAGGGGGCGACTTATAAACAATGAGCAGTTCTTC. It translates to CASSDRGRLINNEQFF.

The chain links TRBV5-1 to TRBJ2-1; D unclear. Trimming removed 0 bases from V and 8 bases from J, with 6 bases in between. Germline V gives CDR1 SGHRS, CDR2 YFSETQ. This CDR3 has 12 amino acids. DNA of the CDR3: TGCGCCAGCAGCTTGGTACTCGATGAGCAGTTCTTC. Translating gives CASSLVLDEQFF.

The chain joins TRBV25-1 to TRBJ2-1, with TRBD2 matching 8 bases. V was pared by 3 bases and J by 7 bases, with 5 bases of the junction left unmatched. CDR1 MGHDK and CDR2 SYGVNS come from the germline V gene. The CDR3 contains 14 residues. CDR3 residues: CASSEEAGVNEQFF. CDR3 DNA: TGTGCCAGCAGTGAGGAAGCGGGAGTTAATGAGCAGTTCTTC.

The rearrangement uses TRBV4-3 and TRBJ1-2, with 7 bases that match TRBD1. Germline V gives CDR1 LGHNA, CDR2 YSLEER. The J segment lost 4 bases and the V segment lost 4 bases, leaving 9 bases of the junction unmatched. The length of the CDR3 is 15 residues. The CDR3 region has the DNA TGCGCCAGCAGCCCGCAACCGACAGGGTCCTATGGCTACACCTTC. Its protein product is CASSPQPTGSYGYTF.

The chain joins TRBV6-1 to TRBJ1-1; D is possibly TRBD1 (6 bases). Germline V lookup: CDR1 MNHNS, CDR2 SASEGT. The CDR3 consists of 17 residues. The V gene lost 2 bases and the J gene lost 0 bases, with 16 bases spanning the gap. CDR3 residues: CASSEPLLTGMNTEAFF. CDR3 nucleotide sequence: TGTGCCAGCAGTGAACCCCTTTTGACAGGCATGAACACTGAAGCTTTCTTT.